Below are 16 T cell receptor beta chains sequenced from a single sample in a study of technical replicates of blood from several donors. TCRdb's table, derived via immunoSEQ multiplex PCR, lists solely in-frame clones and lacks some. Of 80,000 or so clones listed, just over 95% are singletons. The sequencing sample was made of T cells isolated from PBMCs. The receptor source for this set is a human donor in good health.

The genes are TRBV7-6 and TRBJ2-2; D remains ambiguous. This CDR3 region has 13 residues. Germline loops: CDR1 SGHVS, CDR2 FNYEAQ. The germline V and J ends were trimmed by 1 base and 7 bases, with 7 bases remaining between them. DNA of the CDR3: TGTGCCAGCAGCTTAGGAGGCAGCGGGGAGCTGTTTTTT. It encodes CASSLGGSGELFF.

The chain joins TRBV28 to TRBJ2-5; 12 bases are a match to TRBD1. The CDR3 spans 16 residues. The ends lost 3 bases at V and 6 bases at J; junction bases unmatched: 8. CDR1 and CDR2 (germline): MDHEN, SYDVKM. The CDR3 DNA reads TGTGCCAGCAGTTTTTTGGGGACAGGGGGCATGAAGACCCAGTACTTC. Protein: CASSFLGTGGMKTQYF. Together with reference TRBV28 and TRBJ2-5, the CDR3 gives the full variable domain: DVKVTQSSRYLVKRTGEKVFLECVQDMDHENMFWYRQDPGLGLRLIYFSYDVKMKEKGDIPEGYSVSREKKERFSLILESASTNQTSMYLCASSFLGTGGMKTQYFGPGTRLLVL.

The chain couples TRBV4-2 to TRBJ1-5, with D uncertain. Germline values: CDR1 LGHNA, CDR2 YNFKEQ. CDR3 length: 15 amino acids. Trimming left V 2 bases short and J 0 bases short, with 8 bases between. This CDR3 reads CASSQYGDSNQPQHF. The CDR3 region has the DNA TGTGCCAGCAGCCAATACGGGGATAGCAATCAGCCCCAGCATTTT.

The chain joins TRBV2 to TRBJ2-1; 8 nucleotides agree with TRBD1. This CDR3 contains 13 residues. Germline lookup yields CDR1 SNHLY and CDR2 FYNNEI. Trimming at V came to 6 bases and at J to 8 bases, leaving 6 bases not matched to a gene. The CDR3 bases are TGTGCCAGCAGCTGGACAGGGACGGATGAGCAGTTCTTC. This codes for CASSWTGTDEQFF.

V and J are TRBV2 and TRBJ1-1; D is perhaps TRBD1 (5 bases). There are 12 residues in the CDR3. Germline V lookup: CDR1 SNHLY, CDR2 FYNNEI. V was cut by 4 bases and J by 5 bases, with 8 bases left in between. CDR3 region: CASSVGGTEAFF. The CDR3 coding sequence is TGTGCCAGCAGTGTGGGGGGAACTGAAGCTTTCTTT.

The rearrangement links TRBV13 to TRBJ1-1; 10 nucleotides match TRBD1. The V gene end was trimmed by 5 bases and the J gene end by 10 bases; junction bases not matched to a gene: 16. The CDR3 spans 16 residues. The germline V gene has CDR1 PRHDT and CDR2 FYEKMQ (reference sequence). The CDR3, as DNA: TGTGCCAGCAGCCGTCGGCTCGAGACAGGGGGCAGGGGAGCTTTCTTT. It encodes CASSRRLETGGRGAFF. The whole variable domain, filled in from reference TRBV13 and TRBJ1-1, reads AAGVIQSPRHLIKEKRETATLKCYPIPRHDTVYWYQQGPGQDPQFLISFYEKMQSDKGSIPDRFSAQQFSDYHSELNMSSLELGDSALYFCASSRRLETGGRGAFFGQGTRLTVV.

The chain uses TRBV7-8 and TRBJ2-7; 9 nucleotides align to TRBD2. V dropped 1 base and J dropped 4; count of bases not matched to a gene: 5. The germline V gene encodes CDR1 SGHVS and CDR2 FQNEAQ. The CDR3 runs to 15 residues. CDR3 in amino acids: CASSLVTREGYEQYF. The CDR3, as DNA: TGTGCCAGCAGCTTAGTCACGCGGGAGGGGTACGAGCAGTACTTC.

This clone was found once. The chain uses TRBV5-1 and TRBJ2-6; no clear D gene. Germline CDR1 reads SGHRS; CDR2 reads YFSETQ. Trimming stripped 5 bases from V and 0 bases from J, with 15 bases between. The CDR3 covers 17 residues. CDR3 coding DNA: TGCGCCAGCAGGTCGGGTCAGCGACTCTCTGGGGCCAACGTCCTGACTTTC. Its translation is CASRSGQRLSGANVLTF.

The chain has TRBV20-1 and TRBJ2-3, with 7 bases aligning to TRBD2. This CDR3 is built from 11 residues. J gave up 10 bases and V 6 bases, and 7 bases lay outside the gene matches. From germline, CDR1 is DFQATT and CDR2 SNEGSKA (reference sequence). For the CDR3, the DNA is TGCAGTGCACTGACTAGCCTTTCGCAGTATTTT. Protein product: CSALTSLSQYF.

The gene calls are TRBV7-6 and TRBJ1-3; 8 bases map to TRBD1. Germline CDR1 SGHVS, CDR2 FNYEAQ. This CDR3 is built from 19 residues. V gave up 2 bases and J gave up 0 bases; unmatched junction bases: 12. For the CDR3, the DNA is TGTGCCAGCAGCTTACGAGTTGGACAGGGCGGCTCCTCTGGAAACACCATATATTTT. Amino acid sequence: CASSLRVGQGGSSGNTIYF.

This rearrangement joins TRBV25-1 to TRBJ1-1; D is possibly TRBD1 (5 bases). The germline gives CDR1 MGHDK, CDR2 SYGVNS. CDR3 length: 18 residues. Trimming cost V 7 bases and J 6 bases, with 30 bases left between them. Here the CDR3 reads CASTRTQGRMDREAEAFF. The CDR3, as DNA: TGTGCCAGCACTCGAACCCAGGGACGGATGGACCGGGAGGCTGAAGCTTTCTTT.

The chain joins TRBV4-1 to TRBJ1-2, with TRBD1 identical over 7 bases. The trim removed 5 bases at V and 7 bases at J, leaving 4 bases unmatched. The CDR3 runs to 12 residues. Germline CDR1 reads MGHRA; CDR2 reads YSYEKL. The CDR3 loop is CASSTQGGGYTF. The CDR3 nucleotides are TGCGCCAGCAGCACCCAGGGGGGTGGCTACACCTTC.

The chain employs TRBV7-6 and TRBJ2-1; D may be TRBD2 (6 bases). Looked up from germline, CDR1 is SGHVS and CDR2 is FNYEAQ. V lost 1 base, J lost 0 bases, and 13 bases lay in between. The CDR3 sequence is 17 residues long. The CDR3 region has the DNA TGTGCCAGCAGCTTAGAACAACTAGCAAGCTCCTACAATGAGCAGTTCTTC. As protein: CASSLEQLASSYNEQFF. The variable domain in full, with the rest retrieved from reference TRBV7-6 and TRBJ2-1, is GAGVSQSPRYKVTKRGQDVALRCDPISGHVSLYWYRQALGQGPEFLTYFNYEAQQDKSGLPNDRFSAERPEGSISTLTIQRTEQRDSAMYRCASSLEQLASSYNEQFFGPGTRLTVL.

The rearrangement joins TRBV5-6 to TRBJ2-1; tentatively, D is TRBD1 (5 bases). This CDR3 is built from 15 residues. Between the trimmed V and J ends, which lost 0 bases and 7 bases, there was a span of 14 bases. The germline V gene encodes CDR1 SGHDT and CDR2 YYEEEE. The CDR3 nucleotides are TGTGCCAGCAGCTTGGGAGGAGCAGGGCTAAATGAGCAGTTCTTC. It yields the protein CASSLGGAGLNEQFF.

The chain joins TRBV9 to TRBJ2-5; possible D gene TRBD1, 5 bases. Germline V gene lookup returns CDR1 SGDLS and CDR2 YYNGEE. The CDR3 spans 14 residues. Trimming stripped 3 bases from V and 5 bases from J, with 14 bases between. In nucleotides, the CDR3 is TGTGCCAGCAGCGCCCGGTCGGCAGGGGAGACCCAGTACTTC. Its translation: CASSARSAGETQYF. The full variable domain, its missing parts supplied by reference TRBV9 and TRBJ2-5, is DSGVTQTPKHLITATGQRVTLRCSPRSGDLSVYWYQQSLDQGLQFLIQYYNGEERAKGNILERFSAQQFPDLHSELNLSSLELGDSALYFCASSARSAGETQYFGPGTRLLVL.

V and J are TRBV23-1 and TRBJ1-1, with 7 bases aligning to TRBD1. TRBV23-1 is noted as an ORF with a role that remains uncertain. Unmatched junction bases numbered 3, after V lost 3 bases and J lost 8 bases. The CDR3 has 12 residues. Here the CDR3 reads CASSHGTAEAFF. The CDR3 region has the DNA TGCGCCAGCAGTCACGGGACAGCCGAAGCTTTCTTT.